The 8 T cell receptor beta chains presented below share a single source sample, sequenced in a study of T cell changes during pregnancy in multiple sclerosis. Repertoires were generated with immunoSEQ multiplex PCR, while TCRdb's copy carries only in-frame clones and drops some. Found here are tens of thousands of clones, 92% of them singletons; the top ten hold about 2.5%. The input for sequencing was peripheral blood, taken in the first trimester of pregnancy. The receptors stem from a female donor with multiple sclerosis, enrolled in a pregnancy study.

The count of this clone is one. The genes are TRBV30 and TRBJ1-2; D is perhaps TRBD1 (6 bases). This CDR3 is 14 amino acids long. Germline V gives CDR1 GTSNPN, CDR2 SVGIG (reference sequence). The V and J ends lost 3 bases and 5 bases respectively, with 16 bases between them. This chain's CDR3 is CAWRVTGLKYGYTF. The CDR3 bases are TGTGCCTGGAGGGTGACAGGTTTGAAGTATGGCTACACCTTC.

V is TRBV7-2 and J is TRBJ2-7, with 10 nucleotides matching TRBD2. Germline values: CDR1 SGHTA, CDR2 FQGNSA. V was clipped by 1 base and J by 3 bases; unmatched bases: 6. This CDR3 contains 16 residues. The CDR3 here is CASSLGASGSDYEQYF. The CDR3 DNA reads TGTGCCAGCAGCTTAGGGGCTAGCGGGAGTGACTACGAGCAGTACTTC.

The chain employs TRBV6-1 and TRBJ2-3; TRBD1 matches 7 bases. Germline CDR1 MNHNS, CDR2 SASEGT. The CDR3 length is 13 residues. V lost 7 bases to trimming and J lost 3 bases; unmatched junction nucleotides: 4. CDR3 protein: CASTLRGTDTQYF. The CDR3 region has the DNA TGTGCCAGCACCCTCAGGGGGACAGATACGCAGTATTTT.

The chain uses TRBV7-3 and TRBJ2-5; weak D call: TRBD2 (5 bases). The V gene's germline CDR1 is SGHTA and CDR2 FQGTGA. V was pared by 5 bases and J by 5 bases, with 15 bases between. This CDR3 is built from 14 residues. CDR3 sequence reads: CASSPGGMGETQYF. The CDR3 nucleotides read TGTGCCAGCAGCCCCGGAGGCATGGGGGAGACCCAGTACTTC.

The chain links TRBV5-8 to TRBJ2-2, with TRBD2 identical over 11 bases. Germline V gene data show CDR1 as SGHTS and CDR2 as YDEGEE. This CDR3 is 16 amino acids long. The ends lost 5 bases at V and 4 bases at J; junction bases unmatched: 7. CDR3 sequence reads: CASSPTSGRITGELFF. The CDR3 DNA sequence: TGTGCCAGCAGTCCCACTAGCGGGAGAATCACCGGGGAGCTGTTTTTT.

This clone was counted a single time. The rearrangement joins TRBV28 to TRBJ2-2; 9 bases agree with TRBD1. CDR3 length: 15 residues. V lost 6 bases and J lost 10; bases outside the gene matches: 12. The V gene's germline CDR1 is MDHEN and CDR2 SYDVKM. The CDR3 bases are TGTGCCAGCAGAAGACAGACAAGGACAGGGGAGGAGCTGTTTTTT. Encoded protein: CASRRQTRTGEELFF.

CDR3 DNA sequence: TGTGCCAGCAGCTTAGAGGGCGGGAGGGCCAGACGAGACTACAATGAGCAGTTCTTC. This sequence encodes CASSLEGGRARRDYNEQFF. The chain uses TRBV7-2 and TRBJ2-1; 9 bases agree with TRBD2. V trimming: 1 base; J trimming: 3 bases; junction bases outside the gene matches: 13. The length of the CDR3 is 19 residues. The V gene's germline CDR1 is SGHTA and CDR2 FQGNSA.

This clone was seen a single time. The chain combines TRBV7-9 with TRBJ2-1; TRBD2 agrees at 8 bases. Unmatched junction bases numbered 9, after V lost 5 bases and J lost 0 bases. Germline V lookup: CDR1 SEHNR, CDR2 FQNEAQ (reference sequence). There are 17 residues in the CDR3. The CDR3 DNA reads as TGTGCCAGCAGCCTACCACGCGCGGGAGGCTCCTACAATGAGCAGTTCTTC. Encoded protein: CASSLPRAGGSYNEQFF. Drawing the rest from reference TRBV7-9 and TRBJ2-1, the complete variable domain is DTGVSQNPRHKITKRGQNVTFRCDPISEHNRLYWYRQTLGQGPEFLTYFQNEAQLEKSRLLSDRFSAERPKGSFSTLEIQRTEQGDSAMYLCASSLPRAGGSYNEQFFGPGTRLTVL.